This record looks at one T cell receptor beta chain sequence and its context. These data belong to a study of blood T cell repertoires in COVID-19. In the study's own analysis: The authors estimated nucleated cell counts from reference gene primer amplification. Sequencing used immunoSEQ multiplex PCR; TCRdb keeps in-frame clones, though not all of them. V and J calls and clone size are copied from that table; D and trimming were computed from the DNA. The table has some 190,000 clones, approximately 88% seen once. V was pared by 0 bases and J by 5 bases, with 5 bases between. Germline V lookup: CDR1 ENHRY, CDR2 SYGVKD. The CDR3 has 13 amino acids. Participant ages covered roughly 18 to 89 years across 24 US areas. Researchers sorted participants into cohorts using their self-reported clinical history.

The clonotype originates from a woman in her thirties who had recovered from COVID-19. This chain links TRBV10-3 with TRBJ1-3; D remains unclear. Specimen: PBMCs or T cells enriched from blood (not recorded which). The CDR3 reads CAISESERNTIYF. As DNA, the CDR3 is TGTGCCATCAGTGAGTCGGAGAGAAACACCATATATTTT.